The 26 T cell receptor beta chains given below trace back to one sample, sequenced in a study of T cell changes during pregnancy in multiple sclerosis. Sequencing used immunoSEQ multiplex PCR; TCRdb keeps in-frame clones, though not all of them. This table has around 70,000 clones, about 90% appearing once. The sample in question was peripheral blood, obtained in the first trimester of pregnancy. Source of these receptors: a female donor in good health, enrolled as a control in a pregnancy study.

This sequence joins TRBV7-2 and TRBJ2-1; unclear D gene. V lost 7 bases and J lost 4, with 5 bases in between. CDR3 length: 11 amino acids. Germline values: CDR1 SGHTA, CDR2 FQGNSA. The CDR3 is CASNKYNEQFF. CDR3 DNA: TGTGCCAGCAACAAGTACAATGAGCAGTTCTTC.

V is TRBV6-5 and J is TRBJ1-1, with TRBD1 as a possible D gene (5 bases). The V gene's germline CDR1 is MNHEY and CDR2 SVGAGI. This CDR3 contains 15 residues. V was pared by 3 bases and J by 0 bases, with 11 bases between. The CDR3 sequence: CASSYGPGMNTEAFF. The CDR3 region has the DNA TGTGCCAGCAGTTATGGTCCAGGGATGAACACTGAAGCTTTCTTT.

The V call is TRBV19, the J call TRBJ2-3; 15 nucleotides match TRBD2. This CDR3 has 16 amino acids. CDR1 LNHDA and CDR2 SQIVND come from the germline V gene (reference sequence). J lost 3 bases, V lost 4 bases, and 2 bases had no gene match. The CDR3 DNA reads TGTGCCAGTAGTACGGGACTAGCGGGAGGTACAGATACGCAGTATTTT. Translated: CASSTGLAGGTDTQYF.

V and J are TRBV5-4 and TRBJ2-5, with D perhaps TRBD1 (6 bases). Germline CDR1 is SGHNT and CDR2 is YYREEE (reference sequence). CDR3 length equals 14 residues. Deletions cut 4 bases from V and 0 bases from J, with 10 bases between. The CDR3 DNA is TGTGCCAGCAGCCTTGGACAGAACCAAGAGACCCAGTACTTC. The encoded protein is CASSLGQNQETQYF. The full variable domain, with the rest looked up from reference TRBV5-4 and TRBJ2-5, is ETGVTQSPTHLIKTRGQQVTLRCSSQSGHNTVSWYQQALGQGPQFIFQYYREEENGRGNFPPRFSGLQFPNYSSELNVNALELDDSALYLCASSLGQNQETQYFGPGTRLLVL.

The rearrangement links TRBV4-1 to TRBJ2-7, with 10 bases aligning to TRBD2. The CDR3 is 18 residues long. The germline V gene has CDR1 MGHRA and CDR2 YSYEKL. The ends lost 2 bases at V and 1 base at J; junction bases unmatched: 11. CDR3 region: CASSQPAPLAGASYEQYF. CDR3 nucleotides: TGCGCCAGCAGCCAACCTGCTCCCCTAGCGGGAGCATCCTACGAGCAGTACTTC.

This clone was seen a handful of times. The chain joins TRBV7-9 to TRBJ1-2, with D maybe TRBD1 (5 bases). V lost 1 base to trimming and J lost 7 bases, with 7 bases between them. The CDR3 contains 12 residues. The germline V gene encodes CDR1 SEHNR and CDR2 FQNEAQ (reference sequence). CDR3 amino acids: CASSLGGAGYTF. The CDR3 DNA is TGTGCCAGCAGCTTAGGTGGGGCTGGCTACACCTTC.

The CDR3 DNA reads as TGTGCCAGCACTCTCACAGCCAGCACCTACGAGCAGTACTTC. Translation gives CASTLTASTYEQYF. This chain links TRBV2 with TRBJ2-7; D is unclear. CDR3 length: 14 amino acids. Looked up from germline, CDR1 is SNHLY and CDR2 is FYNNEI. V shed 7 bases and J shed 2 bases, with 15 bases lying between them.

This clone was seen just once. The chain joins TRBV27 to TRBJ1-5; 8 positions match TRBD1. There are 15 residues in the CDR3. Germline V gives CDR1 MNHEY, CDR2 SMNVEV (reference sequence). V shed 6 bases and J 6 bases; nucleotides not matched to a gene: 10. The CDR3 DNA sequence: TGTGCCAGCAGCTCCCTTAGGGGGACAGGTCAGCCCCAGCATTTT. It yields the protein CASSSLRGTGQPQHF.

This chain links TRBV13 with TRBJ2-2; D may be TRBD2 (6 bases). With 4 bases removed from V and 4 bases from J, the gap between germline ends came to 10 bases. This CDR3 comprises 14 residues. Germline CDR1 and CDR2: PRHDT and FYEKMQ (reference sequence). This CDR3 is CASSSGTSTGELFF. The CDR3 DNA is TGTGCCAGCAGCTCCGGGACTTCCACCGGGGAGCTGTTTTTT.

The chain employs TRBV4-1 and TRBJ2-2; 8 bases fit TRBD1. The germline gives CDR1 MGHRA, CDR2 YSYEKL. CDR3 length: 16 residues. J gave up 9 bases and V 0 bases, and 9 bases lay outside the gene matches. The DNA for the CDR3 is TGCGCCAGCAGCCAAGATACGGACAGGGCATCCCGGGAGCTGTTTTTT. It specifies CASSQDTDRASRELFF.

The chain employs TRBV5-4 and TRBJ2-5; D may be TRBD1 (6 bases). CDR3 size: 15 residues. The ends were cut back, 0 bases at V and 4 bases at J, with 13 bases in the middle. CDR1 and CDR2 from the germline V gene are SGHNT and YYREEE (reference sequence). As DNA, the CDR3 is TGTGCCAGCAGCTTGGATCAGGGGCCTGGAGAGACCCAGTACTTC. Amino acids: CASSLDQGPGETQYF.

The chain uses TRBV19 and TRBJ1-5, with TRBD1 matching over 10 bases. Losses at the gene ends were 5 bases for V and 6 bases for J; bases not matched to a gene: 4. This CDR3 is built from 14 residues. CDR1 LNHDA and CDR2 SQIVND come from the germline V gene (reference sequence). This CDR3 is CASSGDRGSQPQHF. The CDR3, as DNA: TGTGCCAGTAGTGGGGACAGGGGCAGTCAGCCCCAGCATTTT.

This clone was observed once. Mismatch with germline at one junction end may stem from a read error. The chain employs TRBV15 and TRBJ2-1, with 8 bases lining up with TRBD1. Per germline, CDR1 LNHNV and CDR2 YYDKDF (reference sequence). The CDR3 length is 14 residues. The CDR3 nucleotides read TGTGCTACCAGACAGGGGTTGGATACACATGAGCAGTTCTTC. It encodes CATRQGLDTHEQFF.

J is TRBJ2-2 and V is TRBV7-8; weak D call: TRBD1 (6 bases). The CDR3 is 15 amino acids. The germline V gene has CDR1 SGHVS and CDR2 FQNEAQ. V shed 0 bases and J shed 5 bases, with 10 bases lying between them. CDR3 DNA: TGTGCCAGCAGCTTAGCGGGACACCCAACCGGGGAGCTGTTTTTT. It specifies CASSLAGHPTGELFF.

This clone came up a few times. The CDR3 sequence is CASARELFF. The CDR3 DNA follows: TGTGCCAGCGCGAGGGAGCTGTTTTTT. This sequence joins TRBV5-6 and TRBJ2-2; no clear D gene. The ends were cut back, 7 bases at V and 9 bases at J, with 4 bases in the middle. The CDR3 runs to 9 residues. CDR1 is SGHDT, CDR2 YYEEEE, per germline.

The CDR3 protein is CASSTDRDYGYTF. Written as DNA, the CDR3 is TGTGCCAGCTCGACCGACAGGGACTATGGCTACACCTTC. V and J are TRBV27 and TRBJ1-2; TRBD1 matches 7 bases. The junction had 6 bases not matched to a gene; V was cut back by 8 bases and J by 3 bases. Germline V gene sequence: CDR1 MNHEY, CDR2 SMNVEV (reference sequence). The CDR3 is 13 residues long.

The CDR3 DNA reads as TGTGCCAGCAGTTTCCGGCGGGAGGCCTCCTACGAGCAGTACTTC. It is translated as CASSFRREASYEQYF. J is TRBJ2-7 and V is TRBV27; TRBD2 matches 8 bases. The ends lost 3 bases at V and 0 bases at J; junction bases unmatched: 4. The CDR3 consists of 15 residues. Germline V lookup: CDR1 MNHEY, CDR2 SMNVEV (reference sequence).

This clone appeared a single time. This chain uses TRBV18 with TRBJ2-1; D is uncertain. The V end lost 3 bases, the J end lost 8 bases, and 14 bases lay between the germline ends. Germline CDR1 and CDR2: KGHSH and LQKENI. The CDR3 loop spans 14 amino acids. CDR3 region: CASSPSHLRDEQFF. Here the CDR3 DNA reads TGTGCCAGCTCACCCTCCCACCTACGGGATGAGCAGTTCTTC.

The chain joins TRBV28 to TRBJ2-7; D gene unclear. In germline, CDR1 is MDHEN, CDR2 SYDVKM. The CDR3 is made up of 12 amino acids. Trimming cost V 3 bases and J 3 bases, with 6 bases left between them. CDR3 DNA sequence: TGTGCCAGCAGTTTGGGCAGCTACGAGCAGTACTTC. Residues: CASSLGSYEQYF.

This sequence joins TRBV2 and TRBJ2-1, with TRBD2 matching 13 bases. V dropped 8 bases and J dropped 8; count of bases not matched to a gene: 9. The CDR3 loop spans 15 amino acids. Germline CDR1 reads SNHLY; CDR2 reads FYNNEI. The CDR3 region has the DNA TGTGCCAGCGGCCCCAGGACTAGCGGGAGCTATGAGCAGTTCTTC. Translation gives CASGPRTSGSYEQFF.

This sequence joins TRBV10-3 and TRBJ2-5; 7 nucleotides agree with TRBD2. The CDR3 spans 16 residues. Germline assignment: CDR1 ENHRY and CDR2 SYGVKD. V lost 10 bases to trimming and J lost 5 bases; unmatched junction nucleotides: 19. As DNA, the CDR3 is TGTGCCAGCTCCCATTCAGAGGGAGGGCCGCGTGAGACCCAGTACTTC. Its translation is CASSHSEGGPRETQYF.

The DNA of the CDR3 is TGTGCCAGCGGAGTAGGTCCTGGCTACACCTTC. Its translation: CASGVGPGYTF. This rearrangement joins TRBV6-1 to TRBJ1-2; D is undetermined. V lost 8 bases, J lost 7 bases, and 11 bases lay in between. This CDR3 has 11 residues. Germline CDR1 reads MNHNS; CDR2 reads SASEGT.

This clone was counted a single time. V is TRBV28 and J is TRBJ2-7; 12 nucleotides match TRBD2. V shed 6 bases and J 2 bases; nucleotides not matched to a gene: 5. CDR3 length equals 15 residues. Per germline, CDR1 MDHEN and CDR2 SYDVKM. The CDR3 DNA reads TGTGCCAGCAGAACTCCTAGCGGGGGGGCCTACGAGCAGTACTTC. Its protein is CASRTPSGGAYEQYF.

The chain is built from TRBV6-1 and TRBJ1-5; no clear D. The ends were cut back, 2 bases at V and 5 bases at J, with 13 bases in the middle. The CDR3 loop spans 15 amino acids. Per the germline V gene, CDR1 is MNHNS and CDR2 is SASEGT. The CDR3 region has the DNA TGTGCCAGCAGTGAATCCCGACACCCCGATCAGCCCCAGCATTTT. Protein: CASSESRHPDQPQHF.

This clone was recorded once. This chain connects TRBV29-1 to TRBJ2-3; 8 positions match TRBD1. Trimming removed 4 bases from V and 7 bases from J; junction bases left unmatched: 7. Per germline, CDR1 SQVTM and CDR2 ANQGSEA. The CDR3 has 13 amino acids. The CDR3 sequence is CSVVWQGANTQYF. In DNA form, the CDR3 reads TGCAGCGTTGTTTGGCAGGGGGCTAATACGCAGTATTTT.

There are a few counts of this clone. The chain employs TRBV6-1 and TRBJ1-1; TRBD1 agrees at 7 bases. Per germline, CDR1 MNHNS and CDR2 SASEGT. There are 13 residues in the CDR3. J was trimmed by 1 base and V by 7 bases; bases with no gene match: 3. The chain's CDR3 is CASTRQGNTEAFF. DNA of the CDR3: TGTGCCAGCACCCGACAGGGGAACACTGAAGCTTTCTTT.